These 31 T cell receptor beta chains came from one sample sequenced in a study of cytomegalovirus exposure and HLA in healthy donors. The primer mix had 60 Vbeta and 13 Jbeta primers. The repertoire was sequenced with immunoSEQ multiplex PCR; TCRdb's copy has only in-frame clones and lacks some. Here the sample spans fewer than 130,000 clones, approximately 80% being singletons. Source material: PBMCs. All receptors come from a man aged 25-40 years in good health and CMV-seropositive.

This chain joins TRBV5-4 and TRBJ2-2; 8 positions match TRBD1. Looked up from germline, CDR1 is SGHNT and CDR2 is YYREEE (reference sequence). With 4 bases clipped from V and 0 bases from J, the junction kept 5 bases outside the gene matches. The CDR3 covers 16 residues. The CDR3 protein is CASSPTDRANTGELFF. The CDR3 DNA follows: TGTGCCAGCAGCCCTACGGACAGGGCGAACACCGGGGAGCTGTTTTTT.

The J gene is TRBJ1-3, the V gene TRBV5-4, with TRBD1 matching over 7 bases. This CDR3 has 16 residues. Germline CDR1 is SGHNT and CDR2 is YYREEE (reference sequence). V lost 3 bases and J lost 2; bases outside the gene matches: 8. CDR3 sequence (DNA): TGTGCCAGCAGCTCGCAACCTACAGGGGCTGGAAACACCATATATTTT. It is translated as CASSSQPTGAGNTIYF.

This clone occurred a few times. The chain carries TRBV7-9 and TRBJ1-2; perhaps TRBD1 as D (5 bases). The CDR3 length is 13 residues. Germline V gene sequence: CDR1 SEHNR, CDR2 FQNEAQ (reference sequence). V dropped 3 bases and J dropped 7 bases, with 12 bases sitting between them. As DNA, the CDR3 is TGTGCCAGCAGCTTCTCCTCACAGGCTGGCTACACCTTC. Protein: CASSFSSQAGYTF.

The chain has TRBV2 and TRBJ1-4; 8 bases align to TRBD1. The germline gives CDR1 SNHLY, CDR2 FYNNEI. V shed 8 bases and J 7 bases; nucleotides not matched to a gene: 9. The CDR3 consists of 14 residues. CDR3 region: CASFSGQGGEKLFF. DNA for the CDR3: TGTGCCAGCTTTAGTGGACAGGGCGGTGAAAAACTGTTTTTT.

The chain is built from TRBV9 and TRBJ2-5; 10 positions agree with TRBD2. V shed 3 bases, J shed 5 bases, and the junction held 1 base outside the gene matches. The CDR3 spans 13 residues. Germline assignment: CDR1 SGDLS and CDR2 YYNGEE. Here the CDR3 DNA reads TGTGCCAGCAGCGAGGGACTAGCGGAGACCCAGTACTTC. It yields the protein CASSEGLAETQYF. The full variable domain, rest sourced from reference TRBV9 and TRBJ2-5, is DSGVTQTPKHLITATGQRVTLRCSPRSGDLSVYWYQQSLDQGLQFLIQYYNGEERAKGNILERFSAQQFPDLHSELNLSSLELGDSALYFCASSEGLAETQYFGPGTRLLVL.

The rearrangement uses TRBV6-1 and TRBJ2-1; possible D gene TRBD2, 7 bases. The CDR3 has 14 amino acids. V lost 4 bases, J lost 5 bases, and 12 bases lay in between. Germline CDR1 MNHNS, CDR2 SASEGT. CDR3 in amino acids: CASSGGGQNNEQFF. The DNA of the CDR3 is TGTGCCAGCAGTGGGGGGGGCCAGAACAATGAGCAGTTCTTC.

The chain links TRBV5-6 to TRBJ2-7, with 7 positions matching TRBD1. Germline V gene sequence: CDR1 SGHDT, CDR2 YYEEEE. This CDR3 has 14 residues. V lost 0 bases to trimming and J lost 4 bases; unmatched junction nucleotides: 4. The CDR3 bases are TGTGCCAGCAGCTTGGGAGGGACAGAGTACGAGCAGTACTTC. Encoded protein: CASSLGGTEYEQYF.

J is TRBJ2-3 and V is TRBV5-1; weak D call: TRBD2 (5 bases). Trimming took off 0 bases at V and 0 bases at J, with 17 bases between the two ends. The CDR3 covers 18 residues. CDR1 is SGHRS and CDR2 is YFSETQ in the germline V gene. In DNA form, the CDR3 reads TGCGCCAGCAGCTTGGCGGGGAGCGAGCTGTTCAGCACAGATACGCAGTATTTT. It specifies CASSLAGSELFSTDTQYF.

The CDR3: CASSSGQGAYSNQPQHF. DNA for the CDR3: TGTGCCAGCAGTTCCGGACAGGGGGCCTACAGCAATCAGCCCCAGCATTTT. The chain has TRBV27 and TRBJ1-5; TRBD1 matches 11 bases. This CDR3 is 17 amino acids long. From germline, CDR1 is MNHEY and CDR2 SMNVEV (reference sequence). The junction had 6 bases not matched to a gene; V was cut back by 4 bases and J by 1 base.

The V gene is TRBV5-1, the J gene TRBJ2-1, with 7 positions matching TRBD2. Germline V gives CDR1 SGHRS, CDR2 YFSETQ. This CDR3 region has 15 residues. The junction had 4 bases not matched to a gene; V was cut back by 2 bases and J by 2 bases. CDR3 in amino acids: CASSFGGGAYNEQFF. DNA for the CDR3: TGCGCCAGCAGCTTTGGGGGGGGAGCCTACAATGAGCAGTTCTTC.

The rearrangement joins TRBV5-5 to TRBJ2-2; TRBD2 agrees at 7 bases. This CDR3 comprises 18 residues. Trimming cost V 0 bases and J 0 bases; bases outside gene matches: 8. Looked up from germline, CDR1 is SGHKS and CDR2 is YYEKEE (reference sequence). The DNA for the CDR3 is TGTGCCAGCAGCTTGGGCTCCCTGGCGGGGGCGAACACCGGGGAGCTGTTTTTT. Translating gives CASSLGSLAGANTGELFF.

This CDR3 is CASSEWTGSNEKLFF. DNA for the CDR3: TGTGCCAGCAGTGAATGGACAGGGTCTAATGAAAAACTGTTTTTT. This chain connects TRBV6-1 to TRBJ1-4; TRBD1 agrees at 8 bases. After removal of 2 bases from V and 3 bases from J, the junction contained 2 bases not matched to a gene. Germline lookup yields CDR1 MNHNS and CDR2 SASEGT. The CDR3 has 15 residues.

This chain links TRBV6-5 with TRBJ2-5; D gene ambiguous. The DNA end favors TRBJ2-7, so the J call may be wrong. The CDR3 is made up of 14 amino acids. Germline CDR1 is MNHEY and CDR2 is SVGAGI. CDR3 sequence reads: CASSYRHSSYEQYF. As DNA, the CDR3 is TGTGCCAGCAGTTACCGGCACAGCTCCTACGAGCAGTACTTC.

Ten or more counts support this clone. The rearrangement uses TRBV13 and TRBJ2-4; 7 nucleotides align to TRBD1. V lost 1 base, J lost 8 bases, and 5 bases stayed unmatched. Germline assignment: CDR1 PRHDT and CDR2 FYEKMQ (reference sequence). The CDR3 length is 14 residues. CDR3 region: CASSLAIQGDIQYF. Written as DNA, the CDR3 is TGTGCCAGCAGCTTAGCGATTCAGGGGGACATTCAGTACTTC.

The CDR3 spells CASSLSPGGNTEAFF. The CDR3 bases are TGTGCCAGCAGTTTATCGCCAGGGGGGAACACTGAAGCTTTCTTT. The chain joins TRBV27 to TRBJ1-1; 7 positions agree with TRBD1. CDR1 is MNHEY, CDR2 SMNVEV, per germline (reference sequence). The J segment lost 1 base and the V segment lost 0 bases, leaving 2 bases of the junction unmatched. The CDR3 is made up of 15 amino acids.

This chain connects TRBV19 to TRBJ2-2; TRBD2 aligns across 10 bases. The CDR3 length is 16 residues. Germline CDR1 is LNHDA and CDR2 is SQIVND (reference sequence). With V trimmed by 5 bases and J by 1 base, 4 bases remained unmatched. Here the CDR3 DNA reads TGTGCCAGTAGTCTACTAGCGGGGTGGAACACCGGGGAGCTGTTTTTT. This encodes CASSLLAGWNTGELFF.

The genes are TRBV9 and TRBJ1-1; 7 bases fit TRBD1. Germline V lookup: CDR1 SGDLS, CDR2 YYNGEE. V was clipped by 4 bases and J by 3 bases; unmatched bases: 3. The CDR3 is 13 amino acids. The CDR3 region is CASSRQGDTEAFF. In nucleotides, the CDR3 is TGTGCCAGCAGCCGACAGGGCGACACTGAAGCTTTCTTT.

This chain joins TRBV7-5 and TRBJ2-1; the table's D call, TRBD1, has no DNA check behind it. TRBV7-5 is a pseudogene locus. The CDR3 length is 14 residues. The CDR3 is CARSFGTGGNEQFF. DNA of the CDR3: TGTGCCAGAAGCTTCGGGACAGGGGGCAATGAGCAGTTCTTC.

In its sample, this clone was seen a few times. The chain recombines TRBV4-1 with TRBJ2-7; 10 positions agree with TRBD1. V shed 4 bases and J 2 bases; nucleotides not matched to a gene: 11. The CDR3 runs 17 residues. CDR1 and CDR2 from the germline V gene are MGHRA and YSYEKL. In DNA, the CDR3 is TGCGCCAGCAGCCGCGAAACCGGGGACAGGGGTACCTACGAGCAGTACTTC. Encoded protein: CASSRETGDRGTYEQYF.

The chain joins TRBV7-8 to TRBJ2-5; 8 bases match TRBD2. From germline, CDR1 is SGHVS and CDR2 FQNEAQ. Trimming at V came to 5 bases and at J to 3 bases, leaving 11 bases not matched to a gene. This CDR3 comprises 16 residues. CDR3 coding DNA: TGTGCCAGCAGCCCTAATCAGGGACTAGACGAAGAGACCCAGTACTTC. It encodes CASSPNQGLDEETQYF.

The CDR3 region has the DNA TGTGCCAGCAGTAGCAGAAGAAACACTGAAGCTTTCTTT. The encoded protein is CASSSRRNTEAFF. This rearrangement joins TRBV7-6 to TRBJ1-1, with D uncertain. The CDR3 has 13 amino acids. V was pared by 6 bases and J by 2 bases, with 10 bases between. Germline values: CDR1 SGHVS, CDR2 FNYEAQ.

The sample holds a few counts of this clone. The chain uses TRBV7-9 and TRBJ1-3, with unresolved D. The V gene's germline CDR1 is SEHNR and CDR2 FQNEAQ (reference sequence). The CDR3 is made up of 14 amino acids. V lost 6 bases to trimming and J lost 0 bases, with 9 bases between them. In DNA form, the CDR3 reads TGTGCCAGCAGTGAGGCGGACTCTGGAAACACCATATATTTT. This encodes CASSEADSGNTIYF.

The V gene is TRBV18, the J gene TRBJ2-1; 9 bases fit TRBD1. The trim removed 0 bases at V and 3 bases at J, leaving 3 bases unmatched. This CDR3 is 16 amino acids long. CDR1 and CDR2 from the germline V gene are KGHSH and LQKENI. The CDR3 protein is CASSPPTGGFYNEQFF. Here the CDR3 DNA reads TGTGCCAGCTCACCACCGACAGGGGGATTCTACAATGAGCAGTTCTTC.

The V call is TRBV4-1, the J call TRBJ2-3; unclear D gene. Germline-derived CDR1 and CDR2 are MGHRA and YSYEKL. Trimming took off 0 bases at V and 5 bases at J, with 12 bases between the two ends. The CDR3 length is 15 residues. CDR3 loop: CASSQDPWSEDTQYF. The CDR3 region has the DNA TGCGCCAGCAGCCAAGATCCCTGGAGTGAAGATACGCAGTATTTT.

This clone showed up just a few times. The chain couples TRBV7-8 to TRBJ1-5; TRBD1 is a possible D gene (5 bases). The CDR3 loop spans 13 amino acids. Germline CDR1 and CDR2: SGHVS and FQNEAQ. Trimming left V 1 base short and J 6 bases short, with 7 bases between. The CDR3 is CASSLGGGQPQHF. The CDR3 coding sequence is TGTGCCAGCAGCTTAGGGGGGGGTCAGCCCCAGCATTTT. Full variable domain (missing parts from reference TRBV7-8 and TRBJ1-5): GAGVSQSPRYKVAKRGQDVALRCDPISGHVSLFWYQQALGQGPEFLTYFQNEAQLDKSGLPSDRFFAERPEGSVSTLKIQRTQQEDSAVYLCASSLGGGQPQHFGDGTRLSIL.

The chain combines TRBV7-9 with TRBJ2-7; 7 nucleotides align to TRBD2. J was trimmed by 4 bases and V by 4 bases; bases with no gene match: 10. Germline values: CDR1 SEHNR, CDR2 FQNEAQ (reference sequence). This CDR3 contains 15 residues. The CDR3 nucleotides are TGTGCCAGCAGCTCATTTCGGGGGGACCCGTACGAGCAGTACTTC. It is translated as CASSSFRGDPYEQYF.

The V call is TRBV30, the J call TRBJ2-2; 7 bases are shared with TRBD2. The V gene's germline CDR1 is GTSNPN and CDR2 SVGIG (reference sequence). V dropped 2 bases and J dropped 1; count of bases not matched to a gene: 7. The CDR3 totals 16 residues. CDR3 residues: CAWSRGSGENTGELFF. The CDR3 DNA reads as TGTGCCTGGAGTAGGGGCAGCGGGGAGAACACCGGGGAGCTGTTTTTT.

V usage is TRBV14 and J usage is TRBJ1-2; weak D call: TRBD1 (6 bases). The length of the CDR3 is 14 residues. Germline CDR1 and CDR2: SGHDN and FVKESK. Trimming removed 0 bases at V and 3 bases at J, with 8 bases between. The CDR3 reads CASSQEYRDYGYTF. Here the CDR3 DNA reads TGTGCCAGCAGCCAAGAATACAGGGACTATGGCTACACCTTC.

The V and J genes are TRBV27 and TRBJ1-2; TRBD1 is a possible D gene (6 bases). The CDR3 runs to 15 residues. V was pared by 2 bases and J by 6 bases, with 16 bases between. Looked up from germline, CDR1 is MNHEY and CDR2 is SMNVEV (reference sequence). CDR3 sequence reads: CASSLDLGGADGYTF. The DNA for the CDR3 is TGTGCCAGCAGTTTAGACTTAGGGGGGGCGGATGGCTACACCTTC.

This chain connects TRBV19 to TRBJ2-5, with a possible D match to TRBD1 (6 bases). CDR1 and CDR2 (germline): LNHDA, SQIVND (reference sequence). CDR3 length: 15 amino acids. V shed 5 bases and J shed 1 base, with 14 bases lying between them. This CDR3 reads CASSPPGHIQETQYF. The CDR3 DNA sequence: TGTGCCAGTAGTCCACCGGGACACATCCAAGAGACCCAGTACTTC.

This chain uses TRBV7-6 with TRBJ2-3; the match to TRBD2 covers 7 bases. Germline CDR1 and CDR2: SGHVS and FNYEAQ. The length of the CDR3 is 15 residues. The V and J ends lost 5 bases and 4 bases, in that order; junction bases with no gene match: 9. CDR3 sequence: CASSLRGRAPDTQYF. As DNA, the CDR3 is TGTGCCAGCAGCCTCCGGGGGAGGGCCCCAGATACGCAGTATTTT.